These 29 T cell receptor beta chains came from one sample sequenced in a study of post-analysis software for immune sequencing data. General study points: TRBV5-6, TRBV5-1 and TRBV20-1 belonged to a set of roughly 5 TRBV segments that were more frequent in patients than controls.

Antigen specificity for these receptors is unknown. cDNA libraries of TCR beta carried unique molecular identifiers. One entry per CDR3 protein, called by TCRdb with MiXCR from the PCR reads. The repertoire holds 250,000 to 300,000 distinct CDR3 sequences, 35% to 40% seen once, with around 4.8% in the top ten. Input material: blood. The receptors stem from a girl aged 10-17 years with multiple sclerosis.

A few counts support this clonotype. This may be a read error: a much more frequent sequence differs by one nucleotide. V and J are TRBV7-9 and TRBJ2-1, with TRBD1 identical over 10 bases. The end of the DNA fits TRBJ2-7 better, so the J call may be wrong. The CDR3 loop spans 16 amino acids. Germline loops: CDR1 SEHNR, CDR2 FQNEAQ (reference sequence). The CDR3 spells CASSARQGASYNEQYF. DNA for the CDR3: TGTGCCAGCAGCGCCCGACAGGGGGCCTCCTACAATGAGCAGTACTTC.

The chain has TRBV3-1 and TRBJ1-1, with 10 positions matching TRBD1. With 4 bases clipped from V and 3 bases from J, the junction kept 8 bases outside the gene matches. Germline V gene lookup returns CDR1 LGHDT and CDR2 YNNKEL (reference sequence). The CDR3 loop spans 16 amino acids. Here the CDR3 DNA reads TGTGCCAGCAGCCTTTACGACGGGACAGGGGACACTGAAGCTTTCTTT. Translating it yields CASSLYDGTGDTEAFF.

The V call is TRBV20-1, the J call TRBJ2-5; 8 nucleotides align to TRBD2. The J call may be faulty, since TRBJ2-7 better matches the DNA end. CDR3 length: 15 amino acids. Germline lookup yields CDR1 DFQATT and CDR2 SNEGSKA (reference sequence). The chain's CDR3 is CSARDTGGSNYEQYF. The CDR3 DNA sequence: TGCAGTGCTAGAGATACGGGAGGGTCTAACTACGAGCAGTACTTC.

The chain couples TRBV20-1 to TRBJ2-5, with no clear D. V lost 2 bases and J lost 4, with 14 bases in between. CDR1 and CDR2 (germline): DFQATT, SNEGSKA (reference sequence). The CDR3 runs 14 residues. The CDR3 bases are TGCAGTGCTAGATCGGTTGCGTTGGGAGAGACCCAGTACTTC. Amino acids: CSARSVALGETQYF.

This clonotype was detected ten times or more. This chain uses TRBV27 with TRBJ2-1; 9 nucleotides line up with TRBD2. The V and J ends lost 6 bases and 7 bases, in that order; junction bases with no gene match: 7. Germline CDR1 reads MNHEY; CDR2 reads SMNVEV (reference sequence). The CDR3 runs 14 residues. The CDR3 loop is CASRRGGAMNEQFF. The CDR3 DNA sequence: TGTGCCAGCAGACGCGGGGGGGCTATGAATGAGCAGTTCTTC.

This clonotype was counted at least ten times. The rearrangement links TRBV19 to TRBJ2-6; 7 bases are a match to TRBD2. Trimming at V came to 7 bases and at J to 1 base, leaving 10 bases not matched to a gene. Germline V gene sequence: CDR1 LNHDA, CDR2 SQIVND (reference sequence). There are 17 residues in the CDR3. The DNA of the CDR3 is TGTGCCAGTAACCGGCGGGGGTCCACTTCTGGGGCCAACGTCCTGACTTTC. Translating it yields CASNRRGSTSGANVLTF.

The sample holds many counts of this clonotype. The V call is TRBV7-8, the J call TRBJ1-2; D unclear. The CDR3 is 12 amino acids. Germline V CDR1 and CDR2: SGHVS, FQNEAQ. V lost 5 bases to trimming and J lost 5 bases, with 9 bases between them. CDR3 region: CASSAGDYGYTF. The CDR3 DNA reads TGTGCCAGCAGCGCAGGTGATTATGGCTACACCTTC.

This clonotype has at least ten counts. The chain couples TRBV25-1 to TRBJ1-2; D not resolved. CDR1 MGHDK and CDR2 SYGVNS come from the germline V gene. With 4 bases removed from V and 0 bases from J, the gap between germline ends came to 6 bases. The CDR3 covers 13 residues. CDR3 residues: CASSGFSNYGYTF. Written as DNA, the CDR3 is TGTGCCAGCAGTGGCTTTTCTAACTATGGCTACACCTTC.

This clonotype was recorded at least ten times. J is TRBJ2-1 and V is TRBV5-1, with TRBD2 matching 14 bases. This CDR3 has 21 residues. V shed 1 base and J 0 bases; nucleotides not matched to a gene: 12. Germline-derived CDR1 and CDR2 are SGHRS and YFSETQ. In nucleotides, the CDR3 is TGCGCCAGCAGCTTGAGGGGACTAGCGGGAGCGGCGCTAAGCTCCTACAATGAGCAGTTCTTC. This encodes CASSLRGLAGAALSSYNEQFF.

This clonotype was detected only a few times. V gene TRBV2 combines with J gene TRBJ1-1; the D is unclear. CDR3 length equals 14 residues. Germline CDR1 is SNHLY and CDR2 is FYNNEI. The V end lost 6 bases, the J end lost 8 bases, and 19 bases lay between the germline ends. Here the CDR3 DNA reads TGTGCCAGCAGCTACGGCTCAGGCAAAGGAGAAGCTTTCTTT. It is translated as CASSYGSGKGEAFF.

This clonotype was picked up a small number of times. The genes are TRBV10-3 and TRBJ2-3; D gene uncertain. Germline CDR1 reads ENHRY; CDR2 reads SYGVKD. The CDR3 is made up of 12 amino acids. V lost 4 bases, J lost 0 bases, and 2 bases lay in between. The CDR3 here is CAISASTDTQYF. CDR3 nucleotide sequence: TGTGCCATCAGTGCCAGCACAGATACGCAGTATTTT.

V gene TRBV7-2 combines with J gene TRBJ2-7; D may be TRBD2 (5 bases). The V gene lost 1 base and the J gene lost 2 bases, with 15 bases spanning the gap. The CDR3 spans 16 residues. The germline V gene encodes CDR1 SGHTA and CDR2 FQGNSA. The CDR3 DNA follows: TGTGCCAGCAGCTTAGGAGGGCGCGGGTACCCCTACGAGCAGTACTTC. Translation gives CASSLGGRGYPYEQYF.

The chain employs TRBV14 and TRBJ2-7; TRBD1 matches at 9 bases. Germline-derived CDR1 and CDR2 are SGHDN and FVKESK. CDR3 length: 24 residues. The junction had 35 bases not matched to a gene; V was cut back by 4 bases and J by 4 bases. The CDR3 spells CASSRENQSPAPGQGNSTYYEQYF. The CDR3 nucleotides read TGTGCCAGCAGCCGAGAGAACCAGAGCCCGGCACCGGGACAGGGCAACTCGACCTATTACGAGCAGTACTTC.

V usage is TRBV5-1 and J usage is TRBJ2-2; D perhaps matches TRBD2 (6 bases). The V end lost 3 bases, the J end lost 4 bases, and 22 bases lay between the germline ends. The CDR3 runs 18 residues. Germline V gene sequence: CDR1 SGHRS, CDR2 YFSETQ. The CDR3 reads CASSSERGRGRGTGELFF. In nucleotides, the CDR3 is TGCGCCAGCAGCTCGGAACGCGGACGTGGGCGGGGCACCGGGGAGCTGTTTTTT.

Ten or more counts support this clonotype. The V gene is TRBV12-3 or TRBV12-4, the J gene TRBJ2-1; the match to TRBD1 covers 9 bases. J gave up 6 bases and V 3 bases, and 6 bases lay outside the gene matches. The CDR3 sequence is 15 residues long. This CDR3 reads CASSFPWDRANEQFF. The CDR3 DNA reads TGTGCCAGCAGTTTCCCTTGGGACAGGGCCAATGAGCAGTTCTTC.

In its sample, this clonotype was seen many times. The genes are TRBV25-1 and TRBJ2-1; TRBD1 aligns across 11 bases. Germline loops: CDR1 MGHDK, CDR2 SYGVNS. The CDR3 consists of 13 residues. After removal of 8 bases from V and 8 bases from J, the junction contained 5 bases not matched to a gene. The CDR3 nucleotides read TGTGCCAGCGGGGGACAGGGGGAGGATGAGCAGTTCTTC. The encoded protein is CASGGQGEDEQFF. Together with reference TRBV25-1 and TRBJ2-1, the CDR3 gives the full variable domain: EADIYQTPRYLVIGTGKKITLECSQTMGHDKMYWYQQDPGMELHLIHYSYGVNSTEKGDLSSESTVSRIRTEHFPLTLESARPSHTSQYLCASGGQGEDEQFFGPGTRLTVL.

For this clonotype: One base away lies a much larger clone, so this may be a sequencing read error. V is TRBV5-5 and J is TRBJ1-2; D is uncertain. Looked up from germline, CDR1 is SGHKS and CDR2 is YYEKEE (reference sequence). CDR3 length: 14 residues. Trimming pared 3 bases from V and 7 bases from J, leaving 16 bases between. This chain's CDR3 is CASSSFRIRAGYTF. As DNA, the CDR3 is TGTGCCAGCAGCTCTTTCAGGATTAGGGCTGGCTACACCTTC.

This chain links TRBV29-1 with TRBJ2-5; 10 bases match TRBD1. This CDR3 is built from 14 residues. Per the germline V gene, CDR1 is SQVTM and CDR2 is ANQGSEA. V shed 2 bases and J 3 bases; nucleotides not matched to a gene: 3. In DNA form, the CDR3 reads TGCAGCGTTGAACGGACAGGGGGAGAAGAGACCCAGTACTTC. Its protein is CSVERTGGEETQYF.

The rearrangement joins TRBV20-1 to TRBJ2-7, with 7 bases aligning to TRBD2. The germline V gene has CDR1 DFQATT and CDR2 SNEGSKA (reference sequence). With V trimmed by 6 bases and J by 1 base, 9 bases remained unmatched. This CDR3 has 14 residues. This chain's CDR3 is CSADMRERSYEQYF. In nucleotides, the CDR3 is TGCAGTGCAGACATGCGGGAGAGGTCCTACGAGCAGTACTTC.

This clonotype came up many times. V gene TRBV7-9 combines with J gene TRBJ2-3, with 11 nucleotides matching TRBD1. The J segment lost 2 bases and the V segment lost 1 base, leaving 2 bases of the junction unmatched. The V gene's germline CDR1 is SEHNR and CDR2 FQNEAQ (reference sequence). The CDR3 totals 16 residues. DNA of the CDR3: TGTGCCAGCAGCTTAGGGACAGGGGGCAACACAGATACGCAGTATTTT. As protein: CASSLGTGGNTDTQYF.

The rearrangement links TRBV14 to TRBJ2-3, with D hard to call. Trimming took off 2 bases at V and 7 bases at J, with 7 bases between the two ends. CDR3 size: 12 residues. Germline CDR1 and CDR2: SGHDN and FVKESK. The CDR3 sequence: CASSQLGNTQYF. The CDR3 DNA reads TGTGCCAGCAGCCAATTAGGAAATACGCAGTATTTT.

V is TRBV6-6 and J is TRBJ2-1; D is perhaps TRBD1 or TRBD2 (5 bases each). Germline V gives CDR1 MNHNY, CDR2 SVGAGI (reference sequence). Trimming cost V 7 bases and J 5 bases, with 21 bases left between them. The CDR3 runs 16 residues. CDR3 nucleotides: TGTGCCAGCATTCTTGACGGGGCTAAGCAGGACAATGAGCAGTTCTTC. It translates to CASILDGAKQDNEQFF.

A note on this clonotype: A much bigger clone sits one base away, suggesting this may be a read error. The rearrangement links TRBV7-2 to TRBJ2-7; D gene unclear. Germline CDR1 is SGHTA and CDR2 is FQGNSA. The CDR3 sequence is 13 residues long. The CDR3 here is CVSSLSSSYEQYF. As DNA, the CDR3 is TGTGTCAGCAGCTTGTCCAGTTCCTACGAGCAGTACTTC.

This chain uses TRBV6-5 with TRBJ2-3; 8 bases agree with TRBD1. Germline-derived CDR1 and CDR2 are MNHEY and SVGAGI. CDR3 length: 13 amino acids. Losses at the gene ends were 5 bases for V and 8 bases for J; bases not matched to a gene: 6. The CDR3 protein is CASSTDRVGTQYF. The CDR3 nucleotides read TGTGCCAGCAGTACGGACAGGGTTGGTACGCAGTATTTT.

This chain links TRBV6-1 with TRBJ2-2; D is unclear. V lost 7 bases, J lost 6 bases, and 3 bases lay in between. CDR3 size: 10 residues. Germline loops: CDR1 MNHNS, CDR2 SASEGT. The CDR3 DNA sequence: TGTGCCAGCAAGGCCGGGGAGCTGTTTTTT. This codes for CASKAGELFF.

The sample holds a few counts of this clonotype. A much larger clone lies one base from this, so it may be a read error. The chain couples TRBV28 to TRBJ2-3; possible D gene TRBD1, 5 bases. The CDR3 is 14 amino acids. Germline V gene data show CDR1 as MDHEN and CDR2 as SYDVKM. CDR3 sequence (DNA): TGTGCCAGCAGTTTACAGGGTCAGCCAGATGCGCAGTATTTT. Translated: CASSLQGQPDAQYF.

The rearrangement links TRBV5-1 to TRBJ1-2; D gene ambiguous. The V gene's germline CDR1 is SGHRS and CDR2 YFSETQ. Between the trimmed V and J ends, which lost 1 base and 8 bases, there was a span of 15 bases. The CDR3 has 14 amino acids. The CDR3 here is CASSLLEALKGYTF. CDR3 DNA: TGCGCCAGCAGCTTGCTAGAGGCTTTGAAGGGCTACACCTTC. Drawing the rest from reference TRBV5-1 and TRBJ1-2, the complete variable domain is KAGVTQTPRYLIKTRGQQVTLSCSPISGHRSVSWYQQTPGQGLQFLFEYFSETQRNKGNFPGRFSGRQFSNSRSEMNVSTLELGDSALYLCASSLLEALKGYTFGSGTRLTVV.

With regard to this clonotype: A single base separates this from a much larger clone, so it may be a read error. This chain links TRBV12-3 or TRBV12-4 with TRBJ2-1, with TRBD2 as a possible D gene (6 bases). This CDR3 has 15 amino acids. V lost 7 bases, J lost 2 bases, and 15 bases lay in between. The CDR3 bases are TGTGCCAGCAACAGACGGCGGGGTACCTACAATGAGCAGTTCTTC. This encodes CASNRRRGTYNEQFF.

This sequence joins TRBV28 and TRBJ1-1; possible D gene TRBD1, 6 bases. Trimming pared 4 bases from V and 1 base from J, leaving 10 bases between. Germline loops: CDR1 MDHEN, CDR2 SYDVKM. CDR3 length equals 14 residues. The CDR3 DNA reads as TGTGCCAGCAGTTACCCGGACAGGAACACTGAAGCTTTCTTT. Amino acid sequence: CASSYPDRNTEAFF.